The present T cell receptor (beta chain) was sequenced within a study of cytomegalovirus exposure and HLA in healthy donors. Study in general: Earlier findings included roughly 120 million unique TCR beta sequences obtained from about 179 million T cells.

Study-wide results and limits: Apart from CMV serostatus, no immune exposure information was available. Later on, a genetic analysis was performed. It linked a missense variant in DCLRE1C with V- and J-gene trimming of TCR beta.

As to this clone: What it binds is unknown.

13 Jbeta primers and 60 Vbeta primers were used for the PCR. Assay used: immunoSEQ multiplex PCR; TCRdb lists only in-frame clones, some missing. Of roughly 120,000 clones in the sample, about four fifths were seen once. Sequencing was done on a sample of PBMCs. This clonotype was obtained from a woman between 18 and 29 years old in good health and CMV-seronegative.

CDR3: CASSQDGRTGDGYTF. Here the CDR3 DNA reads TGCGCCAGCAGCCAAGATGGCCGGACAGGTGATGGCTACACCTTC. The chain joins TRBV4-1 to TRBJ1-2; TRBD1 matches at 7 bases. V lost 0 bases to trimming and J lost 6 bases; unmatched junction nucleotides: 7. The germline gives CDR1 MGHRA, CDR2 YSYEKL. This CDR3 spans 15 amino acids.